This TCR beta chain was profiled in a study of cytomegalovirus exposure and HLA in healthy donors. As for the study in general: A prior analysis found 117 million unique TCR beta sequences from around 180 million T cells. Study-level findings and limits: In vitro experiments confirmed that a few CMV-associated chains were specific for CMV antigens.

Concerning this clone: What it binds is not known.

60 Vbeta and 13 Jbeta primers were used in PCR. The method was immunoSEQ multiplex PCR; TCRdb's version includes in-frame clones alone and lacks a portion of them. The sample consists of roughly 98,000 clones, more than 70% of them appearing once. The V end lost 2 bases, the J end lost 4 bases, and 15 bases lay between the germline ends. The CDR3 contains 15 residues. Germline V gene data show CDR1 as SGHRS and CDR2 as YFSETQ. The rearrangement joins TRBV5-1 to TRBJ1-2, with D tentatively TRBD1 (5 bases). What was sequenced was PBMCs. The TCR sequence derives from a female donor in good health and CMV-seronegative. CDR3 sequence reads: CASSFGVTGPYGYTF. The CDR3 DNA follows: TGCGCCAGCAGCTTTGGGGTAACAGGTCCCTATGGCTACACCTTC. Drawing the rest from reference TRBV5-1 and TRBJ1-2, the complete variable domain is KAGVTQTPRYLIKTRGQQVTLSCSPISGHRSVSWYQQTPGQGLQFLFEYFSETQRNKGNFPGRFSGRQFSNSRSEMNVSTLELGDSALYLCASSFGVTGPYGYTFGSGTRLTVV.